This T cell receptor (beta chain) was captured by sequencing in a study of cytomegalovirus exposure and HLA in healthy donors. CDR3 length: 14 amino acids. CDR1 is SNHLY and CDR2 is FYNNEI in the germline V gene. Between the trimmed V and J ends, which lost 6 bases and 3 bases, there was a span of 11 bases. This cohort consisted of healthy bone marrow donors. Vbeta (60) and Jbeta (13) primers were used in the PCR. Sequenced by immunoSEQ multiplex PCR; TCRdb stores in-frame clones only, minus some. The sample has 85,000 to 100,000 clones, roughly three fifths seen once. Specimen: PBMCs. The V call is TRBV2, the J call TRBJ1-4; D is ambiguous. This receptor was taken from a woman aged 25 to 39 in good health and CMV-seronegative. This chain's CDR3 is CASRLRVANEKLFF. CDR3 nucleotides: TGTGCCAGCAGACTTAGAGTGGCTAATGAAAAACTGTTTTTT.